The rows below give T cell receptor beta chains drawn from one sample of a study of blood T cell repertoires in COVID-19. The method was immunoSEQ multiplex PCR; TCRdb's version includes in-frame clones alone and lacks a portion of them. This table has 200,000 to 300,000 clones, over 75% appearing once. Input material: peripheral blood. The source is a woman aged 45-59 years with acute or convalescent COVID-19. Both conserved end residues are part of each CDR3. The order of the fields is clone size, D gene, J gene, V gene, CDR3 protein, CDR3 DNA. A D gene is named only where the DNA matches it firmly. Some rows mark clone size as missing; the rest say once, few, many or name a class of expanded clone.

clone_size: NA; d_call: TRBD1; j_call: TRBJ1-2; v_call: TRBV7-2; cdr3_aa: CASSPGTGDYGYTF; cdr3_nt: TGTGCCAGCAGCCCCGGGACAGGGGACTATGGCTACACCTTC
clone_size: NA; d_call: NA; j_call: TRBJ1-2; v_call: TRBV28; cdr3_aa: CASSSGYYGYTF; cdr3_nt: TGTGCCAGCAGTTCAGGGTACTATGGCTACACCTTC
clone_size: NA; d_call: NA; j_call: TRBJ2-1; v_call: TRBV7-3; cdr3_aa: CASSFSAGSSYNEQFF; cdr3_nt: TGTGCCAGCAGCTTCTCCGCGGGGAGCTCCTACAATGAGCAGTTCTTC
clone_size: NA; d_call: NA; j_call: TRBJ1-3; v_call: TRBV27; cdr3_aa: CATGDFPSGNTIYF; cdr3_nt: TGTGCCACCGGAGACTTTCCCTCTGGAAACACCATATATTTT
clone_size: NA; d_call: NA; j_call: TRBJ2-5; v_call: TRBV18; cdr3_aa: CASSLLGARETQYF; cdr3_nt: TGTGCCAGCTCCCTATTGGGGGCCCGGGAGACCCAGTACTTC
clone_size: once; d_call: NA; j_call: TRBJ2-3; v_call: TRBV28; cdr3_aa: CASSLERFRTDTQYF; cdr3_nt: TGTGCCAGCAGTTTGGAGCGGTTTCGCACAGATACGCAGTATTTT
clone_size: NA; d_call: TRBD1; j_call: TRBJ1-1; v_call: TRBV27; cdr3_aa: CASSPLAPQGVAFF; cdr3_nt: TGTGCCAGCAGTCCCTTGGCCCCACAGGGGGTTGCTTTCTTT
clone_size: NA; d_call: TRBD2; j_call: TRBJ2-3; v_call: TRBV7-9; cdr3_aa: CASSNGLAGVLGTDTQYF; cdr3_nt: TGTGCCAGCAGCAACGGACTAGCGGGGGTCTTGGGCACAGATACGCAGTATTTT
clone_size: NA; d_call: TRBD1; j_call: TRBJ2-7; v_call: TRBV5-6; cdr3_aa: CASSLGDSSYEQYF; cdr3_nt: TGTGCCAGCAGCTTGGGGGACAGCTCCTACGAGCAGTACTTC
clone_size: few; d_call: TRBD1; j_call: TRBJ2-7; v_call: TRBV11-3; cdr3_aa: CASSLGGTESYEQYF; cdr3_nt: TGTGCCAGCAGCTTAGGGGGGACAGAGTCCTACGAGCAGTACTTC
clone_size: NA; d_call: NA; j_call: TRBJ2-6; v_call: TRBV7-2; cdr3_aa: CASSLFALPSSGANVLTF; cdr3_nt: TGTGCCAGCAGCTTATTTGCGCTGCCAAGCTCTGGGGCCAACGTCCTGACTTTC
clone_size: NA; d_call: NA; j_call: TRBJ1-1; v_call: TRBV12-3/TRBV12-4; cdr3_aa: CASSTLNTEAFF; cdr3_nt: TGTGCCAGCAGTACGCTAAACACTGAAGCTTTCTTT